Listed here are 26 T cell receptor beta chains from one sample, sequenced in a study of vaccination and CD4 T cells after COVID-19. Their antigens are not known. Sequenced with the Oncomine TCR Beta short-read assay was DNA taken from cultured CD4+ T cells. TCRdb ran MiXCR on the PCR reads and lists one entry per CDR3 protein. Of under 14,000 distinct CDR3 sequences listed, 25% are singletons. The treatment here: roughly 10-day PBMC culture with coronavirus spike peptide pools or control peptides (ViraFEST assay). The sample was CD4+ T cells from blood, cultured in vitro, taken after SARS-CoV-2 vaccination. Receptor source: a human donor who had recovered from COVID-19.

Sample share makes this clonotype medium-sized (0.01 to 0.1%). J is TRBJ1-5 and V is TRBV20-1; D not resolved. There are 13 residues in the CDR3. Germline lookup yields CDR1 DFQATT and CDR2 SNEGSKA (reference sequence). V was pared by 6 bases and J by 6 bases, with 15 bases between. CDR3 in amino acids: CSARPPAGQPQHF. CDR3 coding DNA: TGCAGTGCCAGACCGCCGGCCGGTCAGCCCCAGCATTTT.

This clonotype has a handful of counts. The J gene is TRBJ1-5, the V gene TRBV28, with 9 bases aligning to TRBD1. With 2 bases clipped from V and 7 bases from J, the junction kept 6 bases outside the gene matches. CDR1 is MDHEN, CDR2 SYDVKM, per germline. CDR3 length: 15 amino acids. The CDR3 DNA reads as TGTGCCAGCAGTTTAACAGGGGGCCTTTCGCAGCCCCAGCATTTT. Its protein is CASSLTGGLSQPQHF.

This clonotype has a handful of counts. The chain links TRBV11-3 to TRBJ2-3, with D possibly TRBD2 on 6 matching bases. The ends were cut back, 5 bases at V and 0 bases at J, with 12 bases in the middle. Germline lookup yields CDR1 SGHNT and CDR2 YENEEA. The CDR3 totals 15 residues. CDR3: CASSEGTRSTDTQYF. For the CDR3, the DNA is TGTGCCAGCAGCGAGGGGACTCGAAGCACAGATACGCAGTATTTT.

The chain recombines TRBV28 with TRBJ2-2; D call uncertain. This CDR3 has 13 residues. V lost 3 bases and J 6 bases, leaving 8 bases between the germline ends. CDR1 and CDR2 (germline): MDHEN, SYDVKM. The CDR3 region is CASSFSNAGELFF. The CDR3 DNA is TGTGCCAGCAGTTTTTCGAATGCCGGGGAGCTGTTTTTT.

J is TRBJ2-7 and V is TRBV28; D not certain. The CDR3 has 13 residues. Germline CDR1 and CDR2: MDHEN and SYDVKM. V was pared by 7 bases and J by 0 bases, with 10 bases between. Written as DNA, the CDR3 is TGTGCCAGCACCTCCATCCGCTCCTACGAGCAGTACTTC. Protein sequence: CASTSIRSYEQYF. The whole variable domain, filled in from reference TRBV28 and TRBJ2-7, reads DVKVTQSSRYLVKRTGEKVFLECVQDMDHENMFWYRQDPGLGLRLIYFSYDVKMKEKGDIPEGYSVSREKKERFSLILESASTNQTSMYLCASTSIRSYEQYFGPGTRLTVT.

This clonotype was seen only a few times. The J gene is TRBJ1-2, the V gene TRBV6-1; TRBD1 might be the D (5 bases). The V end lost 7 bases, the J end lost 4 bases, and 16 bases lay between the germline ends. Germline V gene lookup returns CDR1 MNHNS and CDR2 SASEGT. The CDR3 totals 14 residues. As DNA, the CDR3 is TGTGCCAGCACCCAAGGTCAGGGAGTCTATGGCTACACCTTC. This sequence encodes CASTQGQGVYGYTF.

The chain links TRBV15 to TRBJ1-2; TRBD1 matches 7 bases. Trimming removed 0 bases from V and 5 bases from J; junction bases left unmatched: 9. Looked up from germline, CDR1 is LNHNV and CDR2 is YYDKDF (reference sequence). The CDR3 length is 16 residues. The CDR3 nucleotides read TGTGCCACCAGCAGAGATGGACGGCAGGGGGGTTATGGCTACACCTTC. It encodes CATSRDGRQGGYGYTF.

This clonotype was observed a handful of times. J is TRBJ2-2 and V is TRBV28; maybe TRBD2 (6 bases). This CDR3 has 12 residues. The germline V and J ends were trimmed by 8 bases and 6 bases, with 10 bases remaining between them. Looked up from germline, CDR1 is MDHEN and CDR2 is SYDVKM. CDR3 loop: CASHAGPGELFF. The CDR3 nucleotides are TGTGCCAGCCACGCGGGGCCCGGGGAGCTGTTTTTT. Full variable domain (remainder filled in from reference TRBV28 and TRBJ2-2): DVKVTQSSRYLVKRTGEKVFLECVQDMDHENMFWYRQDPGLGLRLIYFSYDVKMKEKGDIPEGYSVSREKKERFSLILESASTNQTSMYLCASHAGPGELFFGEGSRLTVL.

The chain is built from TRBV20-1 and TRBJ2-7; TRBD2 is a possible D gene (6 bases). Germline CDR1 reads DFQATT; CDR2 reads SNEGSKA (reference sequence). V gave up 1 base and J gave up 3 bases, with 10 bases separating them. The CDR3 runs to 13 residues. The CDR3 spells CSARGGLNYEQYF. The DNA for the CDR3 is TGCAGTGCTAGAGGGGGACTTAACTACGAGCAGTACTTC.

The chain employs TRBV5-1 and TRBJ2-5, with D hard to call. V was trimmed by 4 bases and J by 5 bases, leaving 12 bases between them. CDR1 is SGHRS, CDR2 YFSETQ, per germline. The CDR3 spans 13 residues. For the CDR3, the DNA is TGCGCCAGCAGCGTCATGGCCCGGGAGACCCAGTACTTC. It codes for CASSVMARETQYF.

This clonotype was detected only a few times. V is TRBV20-1 and J is TRBJ2-1; D is perhaps TRBD1 or TRBD2 (6 bases each). Germline V CDR1 and CDR2: DFQATT, SNEGSKA (reference sequence). The CDR3 spans 13 residues. With 7 bases removed from V and 6 bases from J, the gap between germline ends came to 16 bases. The CDR3 nucleotides read TGCAGTGGGGTAAGGGGGGCGGGCAATGAGCAGTTCTTC. It codes for CSGVRGAGNEQFF.

The rearrangement joins TRBV6-5 to TRBJ2-1; TRBD2 matches 10 bases. The CDR3 is 16 amino acids. V was clipped by 3 bases and J by 7 bases; unmatched bases: 9. Germline V CDR1 and CDR2: MNHEY, SVGAGI. The CDR3 DNA sequence: TGTGCCAGCAGTTATCGCTCTAGCGGGAGCCTTAATGAGCAGTTCTTC. Translation gives CASSYRSSGSLNEQFF.

The rearrangement links TRBV7-2 to TRBJ2-3; the match to TRBD2 covers 10 bases. CDR3 length: 17 residues. Germline CDR1 is SGHTA and CDR2 is FQGNSA. The V segment lost 2 bases and the J segment 5 bases; nucleotides outside the gene matches: 10. CDR3 amino acids: CASSLRKMASGGDTQYF. CDR3 sequence (DNA): TGTGCCAGCAGCTTAAGAAAGATGGCTAGCGGGGGAGATACGCAGTATTTT. The whole variable domain, filled in from reference TRBV7-2 and TRBJ2-3, reads GAGVSQSPSNKVTEKGKDVELRCDPISGHTALYWYRQSLGQGLEFLIYFQGNSAPDKSGLPSDRFSAERTGGSVSTLTIQRTQQEDSAVYLCASSLRKMASGGDTQYFGPGTRLTVL.

The chain combines TRBV25-1 with TRBJ1-1, with a possible D match to TRBD1 (5 bases). Per germline, CDR1 MGHDK and CDR2 SYGVNS. The V and J ends lost 6 bases and 5 bases respectively, with 16 bases between them. This CDR3 is 14 amino acids long. The DNA for the CDR3 is TGTGCCAGCAGCGCCAGACTTCGGGGGACTGAAGCTTTCTTT. It specifies CASSARLRGTEAFF.

Details on this clonotype: The CDR3 end shows no conserved phenylalanine or tryptophan, and so a read error is likely. The chain uses TRBV2 and TRBJ1-2; 8 bases match TRBD1. There are 13 residues in the CDR3. Germline-derived CDR1 and CDR2 are SNHLY and FYNNEI. V lost 0 bases, J lost 8 bases, and 2 bases stayed unmatched. The CDR3 protein is CASSEARQGGYTL. The CDR3 nucleotides are TGTGCCAGCAGTGAAGCTCGACAGGGGGGCTACACCCTC.

The chain is built from TRBV5-4 and TRBJ2-7, with D perhaps being TRBD1 or TRBD2 (5 bases each). CDR1 is SGHNT and CDR2 is YYREEE in the germline V gene (reference sequence). The CDR3 is 12 amino acids. V was pared by 6 bases and J by 5 bases, with 12 bases between. This CDR3 is CASKQDGDEQYF. CDR3 DNA sequence: TGTGCCAGCAAACAGGACGGGGACGAGCAGTACTTC.

V is TRBV2 and J is TRBJ2-7, with D tentatively TRBD1 or TRBD2 (5 bases each). The CDR3 length is 13 residues. V dropped 6 bases and J dropped 5 bases, with 14 bases sitting between them. Per germline, CDR1 SNHLY and CDR2 FYNNEI. The CDR3 protein is CASSLQGPNEQYF. CDR3 bases: TGTGCCAGCAGCCTTCAGGGACCCAACGAGCAGTACTTC.

This clonotype was observed a handful of times. The chain links TRBV20-1 to TRBJ2-1; D possibly uses TRBD1 or TRBD2 (5 bases each). This CDR3 has 17 residues. Germline V lookup: CDR1 DFQATT, CDR2 SNEGSKA (reference sequence). With 5 bases removed from V and 9 bases from J, the gap between germline ends came to 29 bases. The CDR3 reads CSAARVTWDQITPEQFF. DNA for the CDR3: TGCAGTGCTGCCCGGGTGACGTGGGACCAGATCACACCTGAGCAGTTCTTC.

The chain's CDR3 is CASSLMTPSETQYF. Here the CDR3 DNA reads TGCGCCAGCAGCTTGATGACACCTTCGGAGACCCAGTACTTC. The rearrangement joins TRBV5-1 to TRBJ2-5; D is unclear. The V and J ends lost 1 base and 5 bases respectively, with 12 bases between them. The length of the CDR3 is 14 residues. CDR1 SGHRS and CDR2 YFSETQ come from the germline V gene. Full variable domain (remainder filled in from reference TRBV5-1 and TRBJ2-5): KAGVTQTPRYLIKTRGQQVTLSCSPISGHRSVSWYQQTPGQGLQFLFEYFSETQRNKGNFPGRFSGRQFSNSRSEMNVSTLELGDSALYLCASSLMTPSETQYFGPGTRLLVL.

This clonotype is medium-sized by share. This sequence joins TRBV20-1 and TRBJ1-5, with a weak D call TRBD1 (6 bases). The CDR3 is made up of 14 amino acids. V shed 5 bases and J shed 8 bases, with 19 bases lying between them. Germline CDR1 DFQATT, CDR2 SNEGSKA (reference sequence). CDR3 protein: CSAGTGTTIKPQHF. The CDR3 DNA is TGCAGTGCTGGAACCGGGACAACCATTAAGCCCCAGCATTTT.

The chain has TRBV2 and TRBJ2-7, with 12 bases identical to TRBD2. Germline loops: CDR1 SNHLY, CDR2 FYNNEI. The CDR3 runs to 15 residues. V lost 4 bases, J lost 6 bases, and 7 bases stayed unmatched. This CDR3 is CASSVRLAGVSEQYF. The CDR3 DNA follows: TGTGCCAGCAGTGTCCGACTAGCGGGGGTAAGCGAGCAGTACTTC.

Only a few counts were recorded for this clonotype. V gene TRBV20-1 combines with J gene TRBJ2-7; D is perhaps TRBD2 (5 bases). V was shortened by 6 bases and J by 0 bases, with 18 bases between the two germline ends. CDR1 is DFQATT, CDR2 SNEGSKA, per germline (reference sequence). The CDR3 has 15 residues. The CDR3, as DNA: TGCAGTGCCATGGACTTTCGTAGGAGCTCCTACGAGCAGTACTTC. This sequence encodes CSAMDFRRSSYEQYF.

The chain employs TRBV5-1 and TRBJ1-2; 9 bases are shared with TRBD1. From germline, CDR1 is SGHRS and CDR2 YFSETQ. The CDR3 has 14 residues. Trimming took 0 bases from V and 10 from J; bases not matched to a gene: 7. The CDR3 protein is CASSLGTGEADYTF. In nucleotides, the CDR3 is TGCGCCAGCAGCTTGGGGACAGGGGAAGCTGACTACACCTTC. Together with reference TRBV5-1 and TRBJ1-2, the CDR3 gives the full variable domain: KAGVTQTPRYLIKTRGQQVTLSCSPISGHRSVSWYQQTPGQGLQFLFEYFSETQRNKGNFPGRFSGRQFSNSRSEMNVSTLELGDSALYLCASSLGTGEADYTFGSGTRLTVV.

The chain carries TRBV6-1 and TRBJ2-1; 7 bases are a match to TRBD2. With V trimmed by 7 bases and J by 6 bases, 12 bases remained unmatched. The CDR3 loop spans 15 amino acids. Germline CDR1 reads MNHNS; CDR2 reads SASEGT. CDR3 bases: TGTGCCAGCACCTTTGGGGGGGGAGTCGGCAATGAGCAGTTCTTC. Translating it yields CASTFGGGVGNEQFF.

This clonotype has just a few counts. The chain links TRBV5-1 to TRBJ2-7, with 9 bases matching TRBD1. The CDR3 is made up of 15 amino acids. Germline trimming cut 1 base from V and 5 bases from J; bases unmatched to any gene: 7. Germline CDR1 and CDR2: SGHRS and YFSETQ. Here the CDR3 reads CASSLSGQGNHEQYF. The CDR3 region has the DNA TGCGCCAGCAGCTTGTCGGGACAGGGAAACCACGAGCAGTACTTC.

Within the sample, this clonotype is medium-sized. The chain recombines TRBV20-1 with TRBJ2-5; 10 bases line up with TRBD2. Germline-derived CDR1 and CDR2 are DFQATT and SNEGSKA (reference sequence). J gave up 3 bases and V 6 bases, and 7 bases lay outside the gene matches. The length of the CDR3 is 14 residues. CDR3 in amino acids: CSATGLASKETQYF. In DNA, the CDR3 is TGCAGTGCAACGGGACTAGCGAGTAAAGAGACCCAGTACTTC.